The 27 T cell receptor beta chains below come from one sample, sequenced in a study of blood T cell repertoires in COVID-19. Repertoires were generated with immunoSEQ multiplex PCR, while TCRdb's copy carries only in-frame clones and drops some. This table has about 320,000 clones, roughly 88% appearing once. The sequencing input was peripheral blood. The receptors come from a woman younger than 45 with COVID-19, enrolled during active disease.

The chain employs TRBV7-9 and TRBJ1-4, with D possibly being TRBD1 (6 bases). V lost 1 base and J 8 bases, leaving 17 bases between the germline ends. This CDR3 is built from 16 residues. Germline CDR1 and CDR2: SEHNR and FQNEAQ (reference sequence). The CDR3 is CASSLEVGKGEEKLFF. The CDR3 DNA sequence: TGTGCCAGCAGCTTAGAAGTCGGTAAGGGGGAGGAAAAACTGTTTTTT.

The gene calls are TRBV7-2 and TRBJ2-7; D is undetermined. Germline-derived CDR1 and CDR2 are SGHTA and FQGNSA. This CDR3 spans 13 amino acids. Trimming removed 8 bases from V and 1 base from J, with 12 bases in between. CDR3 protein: CASGTYTSYEQYF. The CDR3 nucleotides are TGTGCCAGCGGTACGTACACATCCTACGAGCAGTACTTC.

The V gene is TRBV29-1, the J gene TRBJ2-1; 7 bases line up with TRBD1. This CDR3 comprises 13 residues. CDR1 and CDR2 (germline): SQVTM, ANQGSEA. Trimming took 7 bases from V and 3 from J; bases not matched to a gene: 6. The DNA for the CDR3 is TGCAGCGGCACGGGACAGAGCTACAATGAGCAGTTCTTC. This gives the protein CSGTGQSYNEQFF.

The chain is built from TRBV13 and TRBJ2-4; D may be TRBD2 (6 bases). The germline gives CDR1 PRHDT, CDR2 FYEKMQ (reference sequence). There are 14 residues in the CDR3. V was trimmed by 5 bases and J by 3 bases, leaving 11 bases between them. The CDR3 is CASSVDGSKNIQYF. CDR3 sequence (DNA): TGTGCCAGCAGCGTCGACGGGAGCAAAAACATTCAGTACTTC.

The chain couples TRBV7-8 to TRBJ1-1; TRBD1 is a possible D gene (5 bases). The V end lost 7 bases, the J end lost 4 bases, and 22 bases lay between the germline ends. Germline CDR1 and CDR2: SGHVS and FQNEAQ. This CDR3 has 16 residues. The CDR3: CASTLFGRGGGTEAFF. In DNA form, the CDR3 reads TGTGCCAGCACCCTCTTTGGGCGGGGGGGAGGCACTGAAGCTTTCTTT.

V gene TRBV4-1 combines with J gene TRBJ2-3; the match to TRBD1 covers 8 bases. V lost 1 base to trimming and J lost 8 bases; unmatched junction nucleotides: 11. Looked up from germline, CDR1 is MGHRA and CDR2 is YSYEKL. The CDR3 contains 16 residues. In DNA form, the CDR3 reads TGCGCCAGCAGCCAAGCGAAAGGACAGGGTTTAGGTACGCAGTATTTT. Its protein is CASSQAKGQGLGTQYF.

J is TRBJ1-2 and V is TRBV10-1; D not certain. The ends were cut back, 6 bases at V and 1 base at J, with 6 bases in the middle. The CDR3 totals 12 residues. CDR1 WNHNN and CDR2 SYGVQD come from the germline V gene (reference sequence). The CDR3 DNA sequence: TGCGCCAGCAGCCGGGATAACTATGGCTACACCTTC. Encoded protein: CASSRDNYGYTF.

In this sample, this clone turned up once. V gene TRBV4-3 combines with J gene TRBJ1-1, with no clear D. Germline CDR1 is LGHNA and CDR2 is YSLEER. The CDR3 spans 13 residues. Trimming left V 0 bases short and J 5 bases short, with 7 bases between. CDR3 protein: CASSQDPPTEAFF. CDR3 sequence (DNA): TGCGCCAGCAGCCAAGATCCCCCAACTGAAGCTTTCTTT.

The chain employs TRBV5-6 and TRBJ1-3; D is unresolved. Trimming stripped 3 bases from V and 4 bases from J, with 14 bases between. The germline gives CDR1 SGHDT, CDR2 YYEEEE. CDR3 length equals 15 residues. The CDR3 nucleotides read TGTGCCAGCAGCTCGCCAGTGGTCACCGGAAACACCATATATTTT. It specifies CASSSPVVTGNTIYF. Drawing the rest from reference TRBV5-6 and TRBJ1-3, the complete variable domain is DAGVTQSPTHLIKTRGQQVTLRCSPKSGHDTVSWYQQALGQGPQFIFQYYEEEERQRGNFPDRFSGHQFPNYSSELNVNALLLGDSALYLCASSSPVVTGNTIYFGEGSWLTVV.

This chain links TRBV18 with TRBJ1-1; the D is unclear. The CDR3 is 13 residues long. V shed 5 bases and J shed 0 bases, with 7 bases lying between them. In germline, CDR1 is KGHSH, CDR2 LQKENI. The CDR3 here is CASSSNLNTEAFF. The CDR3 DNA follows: TGTGCCAGCTCATCCAACTTGAACACTGAAGCTTTCTTT.

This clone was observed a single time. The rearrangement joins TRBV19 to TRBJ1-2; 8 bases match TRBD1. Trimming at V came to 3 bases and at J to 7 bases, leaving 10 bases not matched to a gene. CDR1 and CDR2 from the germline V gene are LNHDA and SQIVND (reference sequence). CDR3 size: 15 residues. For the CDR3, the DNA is TGTGCCAGTAGTATCACCGGGACAGGCCTGGGTGGCTACACCTTC. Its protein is CASSITGTGLGGYTF.

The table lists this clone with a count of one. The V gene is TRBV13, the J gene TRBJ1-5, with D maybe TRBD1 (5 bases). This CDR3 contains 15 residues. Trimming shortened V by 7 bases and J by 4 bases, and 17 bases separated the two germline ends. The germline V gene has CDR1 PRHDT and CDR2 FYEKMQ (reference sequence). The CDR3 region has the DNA TGTGCCAGCACCGACCGGGGGGTAGATAATCAGCCCCAGCATTTT. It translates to CASTDRGVDNQPQHF.

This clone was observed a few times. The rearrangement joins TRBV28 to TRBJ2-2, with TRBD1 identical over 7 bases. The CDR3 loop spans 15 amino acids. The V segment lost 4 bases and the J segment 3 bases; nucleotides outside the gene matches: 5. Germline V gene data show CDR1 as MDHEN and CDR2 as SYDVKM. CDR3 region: CASSSGTGDTGELFF. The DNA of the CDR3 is TGTGCCAGCAGTTCAGGAACAGGGGACACCGGGGAGCTGTTTTTT. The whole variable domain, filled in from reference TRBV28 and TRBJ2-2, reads DVKVTQSSRYLVKRTGEKVFLECVQDMDHENMFWYRQDPGLGLRLIYFSYDVKMKEKGDIPEGYSVSREKKERFSLILESASTNQTSMYLCASSSGTGDTGELFFGEGSRLTVL.

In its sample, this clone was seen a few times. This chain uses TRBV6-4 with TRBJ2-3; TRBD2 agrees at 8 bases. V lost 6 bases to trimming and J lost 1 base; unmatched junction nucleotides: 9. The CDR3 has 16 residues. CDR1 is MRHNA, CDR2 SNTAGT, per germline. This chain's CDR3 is CASSPGGASGTDTQYF. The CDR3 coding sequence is TGTGCCAGCAGCCCGGGGGGGGCTAGCGGCACAGATACGCAGTATTTT.

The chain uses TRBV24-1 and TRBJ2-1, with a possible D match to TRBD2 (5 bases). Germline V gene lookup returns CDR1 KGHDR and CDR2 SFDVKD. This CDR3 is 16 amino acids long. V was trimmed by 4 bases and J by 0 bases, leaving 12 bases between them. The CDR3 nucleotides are TGTGCCACCAGTGACGTGACGGGGAGCTCCTACAATGAGCAGTTCTTC. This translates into CATSDVTGSSYNEQFF.

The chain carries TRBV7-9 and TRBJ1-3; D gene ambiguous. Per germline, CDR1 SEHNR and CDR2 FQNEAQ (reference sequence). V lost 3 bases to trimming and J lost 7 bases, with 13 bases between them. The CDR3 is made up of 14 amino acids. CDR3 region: CASSFPGERNTIYF. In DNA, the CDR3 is TGTGCCAGCAGCTTTCCCGGGGAACGGAACACCATATATTTT.

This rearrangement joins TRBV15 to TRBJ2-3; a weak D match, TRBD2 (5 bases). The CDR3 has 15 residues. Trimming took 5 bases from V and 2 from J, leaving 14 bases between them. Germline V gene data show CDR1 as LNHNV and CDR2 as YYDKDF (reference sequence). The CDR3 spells CATSPLRGPTDTQYF. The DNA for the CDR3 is TGTGCCACCAGCCCGCTTAGAGGGCCCACAGATACGCAGTATTTT.

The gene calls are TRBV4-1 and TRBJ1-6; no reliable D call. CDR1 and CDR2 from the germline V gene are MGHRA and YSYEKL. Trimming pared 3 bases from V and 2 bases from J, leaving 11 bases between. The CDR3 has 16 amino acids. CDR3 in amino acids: CASSQSGGPYNSPLHF. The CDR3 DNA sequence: TGCGCCAGCAGCCAGTCGGGCGGGCCCTATAATTCACCCCTCCACTTT.

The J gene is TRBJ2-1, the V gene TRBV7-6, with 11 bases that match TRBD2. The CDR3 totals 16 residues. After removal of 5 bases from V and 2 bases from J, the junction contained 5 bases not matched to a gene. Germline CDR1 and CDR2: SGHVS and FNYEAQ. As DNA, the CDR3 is TGTGCCAGCAGCCCGATAGCGGGGGGGGCCTACAATGAGCAGTTCTTC. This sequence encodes CASSPIAGGAYNEQFF.

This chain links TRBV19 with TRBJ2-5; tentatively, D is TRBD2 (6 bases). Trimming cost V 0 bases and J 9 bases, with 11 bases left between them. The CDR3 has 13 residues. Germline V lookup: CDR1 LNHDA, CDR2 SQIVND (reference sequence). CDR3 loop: CASSIDQTGAQYF. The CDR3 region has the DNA TGTGCCAGTAGTATAGATCAAACGGGGGCCCAGTACTTC.

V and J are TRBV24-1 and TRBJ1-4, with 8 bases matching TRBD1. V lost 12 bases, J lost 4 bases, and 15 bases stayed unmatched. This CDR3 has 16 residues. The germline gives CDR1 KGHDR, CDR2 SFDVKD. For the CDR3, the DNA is TGTGCCCCATCCGTTTTTGGACAGGGCCTTAATGAAAAACTGTTTTTT. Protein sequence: CAPSVFGQGLNEKLFF.

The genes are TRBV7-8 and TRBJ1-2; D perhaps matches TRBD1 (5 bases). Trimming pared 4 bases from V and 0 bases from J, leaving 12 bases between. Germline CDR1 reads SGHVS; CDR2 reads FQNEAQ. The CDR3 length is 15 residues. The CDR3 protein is CASSSFDSSNYGYTF. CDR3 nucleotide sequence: TGTGCCAGCAGCTCGTTCGACAGTTCTAACTATGGCTACACCTTC.

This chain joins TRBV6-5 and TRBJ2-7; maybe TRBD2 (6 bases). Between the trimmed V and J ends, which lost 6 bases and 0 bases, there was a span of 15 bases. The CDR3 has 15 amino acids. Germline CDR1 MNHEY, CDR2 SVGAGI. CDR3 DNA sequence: TGTGCCAGCAGCACTGCGCGGGGAATCTCCTACGAGCAGTACTTC. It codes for CASSTARGISYEQYF.

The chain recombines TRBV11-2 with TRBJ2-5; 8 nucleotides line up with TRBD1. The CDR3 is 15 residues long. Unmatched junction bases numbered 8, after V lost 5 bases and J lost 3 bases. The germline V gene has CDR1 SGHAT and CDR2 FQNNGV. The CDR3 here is CASSLARTGKETQYF. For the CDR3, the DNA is TGTGCCAGCAGCCTCGCCCGGACAGGGAAAGAGACCCAGTACTTC.

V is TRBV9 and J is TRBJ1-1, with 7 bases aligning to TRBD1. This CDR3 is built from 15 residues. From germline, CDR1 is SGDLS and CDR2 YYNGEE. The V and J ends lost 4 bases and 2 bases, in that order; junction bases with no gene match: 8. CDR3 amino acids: CASSTRQGFNTEAFF. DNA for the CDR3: TGTGCCAGCAGCACGAGACAGGGCTTTAACACTGAAGCTTTCTTT.

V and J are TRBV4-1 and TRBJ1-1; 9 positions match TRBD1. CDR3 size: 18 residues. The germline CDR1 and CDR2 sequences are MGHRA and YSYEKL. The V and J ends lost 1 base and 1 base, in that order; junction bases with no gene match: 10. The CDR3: CASSQGVQGARRNTEAFF. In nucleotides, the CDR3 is TGCGCCAGCAGCCAAGGGGTACAGGGGGCGCGACGGAACACTGAAGCTTTCTTT.

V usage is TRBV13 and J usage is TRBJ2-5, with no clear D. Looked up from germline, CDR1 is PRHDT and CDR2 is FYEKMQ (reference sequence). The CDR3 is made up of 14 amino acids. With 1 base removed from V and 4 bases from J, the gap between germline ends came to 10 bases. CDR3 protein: CASSLALGLETQYF. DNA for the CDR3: TGTGCCAGCAGCTTAGCGCTAGGATTAGAGACCCAGTACTTC.